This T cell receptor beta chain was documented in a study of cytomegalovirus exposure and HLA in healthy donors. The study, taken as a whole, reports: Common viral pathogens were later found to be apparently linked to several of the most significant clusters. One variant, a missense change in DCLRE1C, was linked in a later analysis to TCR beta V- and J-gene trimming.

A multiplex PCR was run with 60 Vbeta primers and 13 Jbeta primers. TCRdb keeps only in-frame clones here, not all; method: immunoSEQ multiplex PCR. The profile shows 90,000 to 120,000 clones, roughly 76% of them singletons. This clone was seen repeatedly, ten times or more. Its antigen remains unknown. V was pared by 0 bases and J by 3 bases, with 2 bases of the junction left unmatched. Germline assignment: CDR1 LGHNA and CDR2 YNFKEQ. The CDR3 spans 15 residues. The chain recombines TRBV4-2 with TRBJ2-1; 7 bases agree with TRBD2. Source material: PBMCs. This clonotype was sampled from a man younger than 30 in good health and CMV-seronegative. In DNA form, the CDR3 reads TGTGCCAGCAGCCAAGAGGCGGGGGACTACAATGAGCAGTTCTTC. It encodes CASSQEAGDYNEQFF.